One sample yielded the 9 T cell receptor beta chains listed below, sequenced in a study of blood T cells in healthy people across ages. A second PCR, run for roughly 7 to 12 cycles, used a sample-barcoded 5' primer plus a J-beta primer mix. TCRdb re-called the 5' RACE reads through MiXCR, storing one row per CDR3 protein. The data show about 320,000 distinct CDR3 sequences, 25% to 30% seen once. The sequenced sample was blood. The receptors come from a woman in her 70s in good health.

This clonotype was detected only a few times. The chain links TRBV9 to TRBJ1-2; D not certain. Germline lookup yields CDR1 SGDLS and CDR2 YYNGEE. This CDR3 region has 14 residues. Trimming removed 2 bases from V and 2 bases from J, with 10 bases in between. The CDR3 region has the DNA TGTGCCAGCAGCGTCGGGGAATGCAACTATGGCTACACCTTC. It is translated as CASSVGECNYGYTF.

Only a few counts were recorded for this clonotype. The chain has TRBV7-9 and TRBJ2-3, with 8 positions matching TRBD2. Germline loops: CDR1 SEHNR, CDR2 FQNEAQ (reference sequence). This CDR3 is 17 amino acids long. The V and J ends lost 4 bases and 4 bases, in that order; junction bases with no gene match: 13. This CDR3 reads CASSSEGTGAGADTQYF. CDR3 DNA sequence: TGTGCCAGCAGCTCCGAAGGGACTGGAGCGGGGGCAGATACGCAGTATTTT.

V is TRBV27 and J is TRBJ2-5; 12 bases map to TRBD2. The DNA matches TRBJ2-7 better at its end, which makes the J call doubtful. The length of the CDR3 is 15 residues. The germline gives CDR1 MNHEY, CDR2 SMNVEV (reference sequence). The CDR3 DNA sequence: TGTGCCAGCAGCCTACTAGCGGGAGGTCTGAACGAGCAGTACTTC. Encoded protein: CASSLLAGGLNEQYF.

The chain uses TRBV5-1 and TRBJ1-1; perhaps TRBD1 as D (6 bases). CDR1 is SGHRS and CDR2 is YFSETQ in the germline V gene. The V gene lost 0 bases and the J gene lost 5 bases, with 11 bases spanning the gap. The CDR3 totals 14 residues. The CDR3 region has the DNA TGCGCCAGCAGCTTGGGAGGTACAGGGACTGAAGCTTTCTTT. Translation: CASSLGGTGTEAFF. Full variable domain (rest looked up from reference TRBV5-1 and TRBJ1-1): KAGVTQTPRYLIKTRGQQVTLSCSPISGHRSVSWYQQTPGQGLQFLFEYFSETQRNKGNFPGRFSGRQFSNSRSEMNVSTLELGDSALYLCASSLGGTGTEAFFGQGTRLTVV.

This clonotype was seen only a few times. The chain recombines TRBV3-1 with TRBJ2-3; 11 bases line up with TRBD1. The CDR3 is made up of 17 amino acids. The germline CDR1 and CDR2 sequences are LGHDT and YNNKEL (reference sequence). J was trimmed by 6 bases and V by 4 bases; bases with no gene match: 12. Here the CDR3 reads CASSPTSDRGHPDTQYF. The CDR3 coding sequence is TGTGCCAGCAGCCCAACTTCGGACAGGGGGCACCCGGATACGCAGTATTTT.

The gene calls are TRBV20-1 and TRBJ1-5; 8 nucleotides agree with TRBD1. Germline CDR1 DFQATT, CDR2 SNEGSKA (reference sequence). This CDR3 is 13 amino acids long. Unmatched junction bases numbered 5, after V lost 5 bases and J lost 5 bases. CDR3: CSAAGGAYQPQHF. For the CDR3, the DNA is TGCAGTGCTGCAGGGGGCGCTTATCAGCCCCAGCATTTT.

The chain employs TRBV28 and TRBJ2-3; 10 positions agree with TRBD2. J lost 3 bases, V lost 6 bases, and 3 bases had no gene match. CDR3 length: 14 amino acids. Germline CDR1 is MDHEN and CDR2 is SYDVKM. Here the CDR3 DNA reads TGTGCCAGCAGCGGGACTAGCGTGACAGATACGCAGTATTTT. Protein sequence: CASSGTSVTDTQYF.

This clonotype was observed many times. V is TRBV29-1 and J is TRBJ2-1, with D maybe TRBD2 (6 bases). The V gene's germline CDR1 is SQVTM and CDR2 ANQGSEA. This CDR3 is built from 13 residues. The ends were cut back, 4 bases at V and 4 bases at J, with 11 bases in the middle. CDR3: CSVVGRGYNEQFF. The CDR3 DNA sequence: TGCAGCGTTGTCGGGAGAGGGTACAATGAGCAGTTCTTC.

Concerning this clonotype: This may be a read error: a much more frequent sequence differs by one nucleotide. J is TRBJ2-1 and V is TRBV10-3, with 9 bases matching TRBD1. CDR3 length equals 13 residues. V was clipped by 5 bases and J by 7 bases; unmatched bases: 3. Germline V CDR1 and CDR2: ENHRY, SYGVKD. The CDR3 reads CAISPGTGNEQFF. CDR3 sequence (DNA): TGTGCCATCAGTCCCGGGACAGGGAATGAGCAGTTCTTC.